A selection of T cell receptor beta chains follows, all from one sample in a study of prognosis after radiotherapy for stage I lung cancer. Via MiXCR, TCRdb re-called the multiplex PCR reads, giving one row per CDR3 protein. The sample carries about 35,000 distinct CDR3 sequences, nearly 35% recorded once. The sample here was PBMCs, taken before or after stereotactic body radiation therapy (not recorded which). Every receptor here comes from a donor at least 50 years old with non-small cell lung cancer. CDR3s include the opening cysteine and the closing phenylalanine or tryptophan. A D gene is named only where the DNA matches it firmly. The size entry is marked missing in some rows and otherwise reads once, few, many or a size class.

d_call,v_call,clone_size,j_call,cdr3_nt,cdr3_aa
NA,TRBV18,NA,TRBJ2-2,TGTGCCAGCTCACCCTCGGCCGACACCGGGGAGCTGTTTTTT,CASSPSADTGELFF
TRBD2,TRBV5-5,NA,TRBJ2-3,TGTGCCAGCAGCTTGTTTTCTACTAGCGGGGGCGCAGATACGCAGTATTTT,CASSLFSTSGGADTQYF
NA,TRBV5-1,many,TRBJ2-6,TGCGCCAGTCAGACAGGCCTTGACTCTGGGGCCAACGTCCTGACTTTC,CASQTGLDSGANVLTF
NA,TRBV3-1,once,TRBJ2-2,TGTGCCAGCAGCCCGACCCTACTTGTCACCGGGGAGCTGTTTTTT,CASSPTLLVTGELFF
TRBD2,TRBV4-1,many,TRBJ2-1,TGCGCCAGCAGCTTCCTAGCGGGGGCCAACAATGAGCAGTTCTTC,CASSFLAGANNEQFF
NA,TRBV4-3,NA,TRBJ2-3,TGCGCCAGCAGCCAAAACCGGGGAGATACGCAGTATTTT,CASSQNRGDTQYF
NA,TRBV7-8,many,TRBJ1-2,TGTGCCAGCAGCACACGGACAGAGTTTAACTATGGCTACACCTTC,CASSTRTEFNYGYTF
TRBD1,TRBV5-1,many,TRBJ2-7,TGCGCCAGCAGCTTACAGGGGGTTTCCTCCTACGAGCAGTACTTC,CASSLQGVSSYEQYF
TRBD1,TRBV5-4,many,TRBJ1-6,TGTGCCAGCAGCCGACTTAGTGCTGGGACAGGTGGTTCACCCCTCCACTTT,CASSRLSAGTGGSPLHF
NA,TRBV10-2,many,TRBJ1-1,TGCGCCAGCCGAGAGACACAGAACACTGAAGCTTTCTTT,CASRETQNTEAFF
TRBD1,TRBV19,many,TRBJ1-2,TGTGCCAGTAGTATAGCGAGGGACAGGGGGCGCATCTATGGCTACACCTTC,CASSIARDRGRIYGYTF
NA,TRBV4-1,few,TRBJ2-7,TGCGCCAGCAGCCAAGATCTGGAAGGGGAGCAGTACTTC,CASSQDLEGEQYF
NA,TRBV20-1,many,TRBJ1-5,TGCAGTGCTAGAGATTGGGGGGCAGGGCAGCCCCAGCATTTT,CSARDWGAGQPQHF
TRBD1,TRBV12-3/TRBV12-4,medium-sized,TRBJ2-7,TGTGCCAGCAGTAGCTGGGACAGGGGTACCCACGAGCAGTACTTC,CASSSWDRGTHEQYF
NA,TRBV6-1,medium-sized,TRBJ1-6,TGTGCCAGCAGTGAATTGACAGGATCACCCCTCCACTTT,CASSELTGSPLHF
TRBD1,TRBV28,NA,TRBJ1-4,TGTGCCAGCTTCCGGGACAGCAGTAATGAAAAACTGTTTTTT,CASFRDSSNEKLFF
NA,TRBV4-1,many,TRBJ2-7,TGCGCCAGCAGTACGGGCAGGGGCAACTACGAGCAGTACTTC,CASSTGRGNYEQYF
NA,TRBV11-2,NA,TRBJ2-7,TGTGCCAGCAGCTACCGACATGGTGGGGGCGAACAGTACTTC,CASSYRHGGGEQYF
NA,TRBV4-2,many,TRBJ2-3,TGTGCCAGCAGCCAAGAGTGGGAGGCGACAGATACGCAGTATTTT,CASSQEWEATDTQYF
NA,TRBV6-1,NA,TRBJ1-5,TGTGCCAGCAGTGGGTTACGGGGCCGCAGTCATCCCCAGCATTTT,CASSGLRGRSHPQHF
TRBD1,TRBV12-3/TRBV12-4,NA,TRBJ1-3,TGTGCCAGCAGGACAGGGGGATGGTTAGGAAACACCACATACTTT,CASRTGGWLGNTTYF
NA,TRBV14,many,TRBJ2-1,TGTGCCAGCAGCCAAGGGGCTTTATACAATGAGCAGTTCTTC,CASSQGALYNEQFF
TRBD2,TRBV27,many,TRBJ2-1,TGTGCCAGCAGCCTAGGGACTAGCGGGAGTCACGAGCAGTTCTTC,CASSLGTSGSHEQFF
TRBD2,TRBV28,medium-sized,TRBJ2-7,TGTGCCAGCAGTTGGTCGACTAGCGGGGGCGACTCCTACGAGCAGTACTTC,CASSWSTSGGDSYEQYF
NA,TRBV6-1,once,TRBJ2-5,TGTGCCGTCGGGACCGGACAGCCAGAGACCCAGTACTTC,CAVGTGQPETQYF
NA,TRBV20-1,many,TRBJ2-1,TGCAGTGCTATACATCCTCGGGGGGCTGGCAATAATGAGCAGTTCTTC,CSAIHPRGAGNNEQFF
TRBD1,TRBV28,NA,TRBJ2-2,TGTGCCAGCAGGATCGGGACAGGGGGCAACACCGGGGAGCTGTTTTTT,CASRIGTGGNTGELFF
NA,TRBV2,NA,TRBJ1-1,TGTGCCAGCAGGAGGGACGAAAGAAAGGCTTTCTTT,CASRRDERKAFF
TRBD1,TRBV6-5,many,TRBJ1-1,TGTGCCAGCAGTTCCGGACAGGCCCAAAACACTGAAGCTTTCTTT,CASSSGQAQNTEAFF
NA,TRBV5-6,few,TRBJ2-3,TGTGCCAGCAGCTCGTATTTGAGCGGTAGCACAGATACGCAGTATTTT,CASSSYLSGSTDTQYF
NA,TRBV2,many,TRBJ2-7,TGTGCCAGCCTAGGGGGACTTCAATCAAACTCCTACGAGCAGTACTTC,CASLGGLQSNSYEQYF
NA,TRBV7-9,many,TRBJ1-4,TGTGCCAGCAGCTTACGAGGGTTAGGGCCTCTTGAAAAACTGTTTTTT,CASSLRGLGPLEKLFF
NA,TRBV29-1,NA,TRBJ2-1,TGCAGCACTGACCTGGCCGCACATAGTACCAATGAGCAGTTCTTC,CSTDLAAHSTNEQFF
NA,TRBV12-3/TRBV12-4,many,TRBJ1-4,TGTGCCAGCAGTTTAGGGTCCTTAGCTAATGAAAAACTGTTTTTT,CASSLGSLANEKLFF
NA,TRBV14,many,TRBJ2-7,TGTGCCAGCAGCCAAGGTTACGAGCAGTACTTC,CASSQGYEQYF
NA,TRBV5-1,many,TRBJ1-1,TGCGCCAGCAGCCCTGCCAGGGACGCTAACACTGAAGCTTTCTTT,CASSPARDANTEAFF
NA,TRBV5-1,NA,TRBJ1-2,TGCGCCAGCAGCGATAAAGACAGCTATGGCTACACCTTC,CASSDKDSYGYTF
NA,TRBV20-1,NA,TRBJ1-1,TGCAGTGCTAGACTTCTGGGCGGAGGGGCTGAAGCTTTCTTT,CSARLLGGGAEAFF
NA,TRBV28,many,TRBJ2-5,TGTGCCAGCAGCTTTAGGGACGTAAGACAAGAGACCCAGTACTTC,CASSFRDVRQETQYF
NA,TRBV9,many,TRBJ1-4,TGTGCCAGCAGCGTAGGAGGAGGGGAGGGTGAAAAACTGTTTTTT,CASSVGGGEGEKLFF
NA,TRBV20-1,many,TRBJ2-5,TGCAGTGCTCCCCCCCCGGGGCGGAACCAAGAGACCCAGTACTTC,CSAPPPGRNQETQYF
NA,TRBV5-1,NA,TRBJ1-1,TGCGCCAGCAGCTTGGGACACGTGAATACTGAAGCTTTCTTT,CASSLGHVNTEAFF
NA,TRBV11-2,NA,TRBJ1-6,TGTGCCAGCAGCTTAGATCTCCTTTCGACCCTCCACTTT,CASSLDLLSTLHF
TRBD1,TRBV28,many,TRBJ1-4,TGTGCCAGCAGTCAGACAGGGGTTAATGAAAAACTGTTTTTT,CASSQTGVNEKLFF
NA,TRBV3-1,many,TRBJ1-6,TGTGCCAGCAGCCAAAACGAGAATTCACCCCTCCACTTT,CASSQNENSPLHF
NA,TRBV5-1,many,TRBJ1-3,TGCGCCAGCAGCCGAGACAGTCCGTATCCTGGAAACACCATATATTTT,CASSRDSPYPGNTIYF
NA,TRBV3-1,many,TRBJ2-1,TGTGCCAGCAGCCAAGATAAGGGTTGGCGGAGCTCCTACAATGAGCAGTTCTTC,CASSQDKGWRSSYNEQFF